This T cell receptor beta chain was sequenced for a study of shared T cell receptors in the human thymus. This CDR3 spans 17 amino acids. The V gene end was trimmed by 0 bases and the J gene end by 2 bases; junction bases not matched to a gene: 6. Germline CDR1 reads SGHKS; CDR2 reads YYEKEE (reference sequence). Profiling relied on immunoSEQ multiplex PCR, and the TCRdb table lists in-frame clones only, not all of them. Here the sample spans 600,000 or so clones, 80% to 90% being singletons. The data also belong to a second study, concerning human thymus T cells. That publication notes: Resections removed during corrective heart surgery provided the thymus tissue used. Across thymic and blood repertoires, the usage of V and J genes appeared to be biased.

This sequence joins TRBV5-5 and TRBJ1-5; 9 nucleotides match TRBD1. The receptor was derived from a boy younger than two with a congenital heart defect. Sequencing used thymocytes. As DNA, the CDR3 is TGTGCCAGCAGCTTGGGGACAGGGGAAGAGGGCAATCAGCCCCAGCATTTT. This translates into CASSLGTGEEGNQPQHF.